This T cell receptor beta chain is drawn from a study of cytomegalovirus exposure and HLA in healthy donors. PCR was performed using 60 Vbeta and 13 Jbeta primers. Profiling relied on immunoSEQ multiplex PCR, and the TCRdb table lists in-frame clones only, not all of them. The table has around 140,000 clones, 60% to 80% seen once. This CDR3 comprises 15 residues. Germline V CDR1 and CDR2: SGHTA, FQGNSA. J lost 4 bases, V lost 5 bases, and 8 bases had no gene match. This rearrangement joins TRBV7-2 to TRBJ1-2, with 9 bases that match TRBD1. The sequence was obtained from a male donor in good health and CMV-seronegative. The sequenced material came from PBMCs. CDR3 loop: CASSPGTGLSYGYTF. CDR3 DNA sequence: TGTGCCAGCAGCCCAGGGACAGGGTTGAGCTATGGCTACACCTTC.